This paragraph reports one T cell receptor beta chain. The antigen is unknown. This record belongs to a study of cytomegalovirus exposure and HLA in healthy donors. Overall study findings and caveats: For most TCR sequences rarity was the rule, although some public TCRs occurred in many donors. There were a few CMV-associated chains whose specificity for CMV antigens was confirmed in vitro.

Germline V gene data show CDR1 as SGDLS and CDR2 as YYNGEE. V was shortened by 0 bases and J by 10 bases, with 7 bases between the two germline ends. The CDR3 runs to 12 residues. Profiled with immunoSEQ multiplex PCR; TCRdb holds only in-frame clones, not every one. The sample shows more than 250,000 clones, about 90% of them seen only once. The sequenced sample consisted of PBMCs. The source of this sequence is a woman under 40 in good health and CMV-seronegative. The chain joins TRBV9 to TRBJ2-2; D ambiguous. The CDR3 sequence: CASSVEGLELFF. CDR3 sequence (DNA): TGTGCCAGCAGCGTAGAGGGATTGGAGCTGTTTTTT.